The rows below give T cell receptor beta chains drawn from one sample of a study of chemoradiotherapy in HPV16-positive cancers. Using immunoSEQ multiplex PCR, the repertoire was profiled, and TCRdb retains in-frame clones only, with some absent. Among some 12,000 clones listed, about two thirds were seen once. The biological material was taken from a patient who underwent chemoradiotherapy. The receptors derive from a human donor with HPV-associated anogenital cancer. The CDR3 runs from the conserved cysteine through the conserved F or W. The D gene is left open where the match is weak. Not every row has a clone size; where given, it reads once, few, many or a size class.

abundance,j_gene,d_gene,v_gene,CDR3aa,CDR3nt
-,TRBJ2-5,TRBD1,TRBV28,CASSFPWTGGRETQYF,TGTGCCAGCAGTTTCCCCTGGACAGGGGGAAGGGAGACCCAGTACTTC
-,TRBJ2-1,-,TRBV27,CASSLGISYNEQFF,TGTGCCAGCAGTTTGGGGATTTCCTACAATGAGCAGTTCTTC
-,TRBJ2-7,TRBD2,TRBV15,CATSKGLAGDYEQYF,TGTGCCACCAGCAAGGGACTAGCGGGCGACTACGAGCAGTACTTC
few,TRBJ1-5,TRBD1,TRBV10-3,CAISLDRDQPQHF,TGTGCCATTAGCCTCGACAGGGATCAGCCCCAGCATTTT
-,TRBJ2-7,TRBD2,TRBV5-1,CASSPQLAGNTYEQYF,TGCGCCAGCAGCCCACAACTAGCGGGCAATACGTACGAGCAGTACTTC
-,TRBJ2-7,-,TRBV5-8,CASRLKSGGNEQYF,TGTGCCAGCAGACTCAAATCGGGGGGCAACGAGCAGTACTTC
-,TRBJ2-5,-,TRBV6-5,CASSYSPQGQETQYF,TGTGCCAGCAGTTACTCCCCGCAGGGCCAAGAGACCCAGTACTTC
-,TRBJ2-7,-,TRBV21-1,CASSMLTGTGVEEQYF,TGTGCCAGCAGCATGCTCACCGGGACAGGGGTAGAGGAGCAGTACTTC
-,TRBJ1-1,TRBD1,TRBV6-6,CASSYSSDRGNTEAFF,TGTGCCAGCAGTTACTCGTCGGACAGGGGAAACACTGAAGCTTTCTTT
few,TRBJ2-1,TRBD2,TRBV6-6,CASSYSAGLAYNEQFF,TGTGCCAGCAGTTACTCGGCGGGACTAGCGTACAATGAGCAGTTCTTC
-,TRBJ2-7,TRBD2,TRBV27,CASSLTEPGQGLAEAYEQYF,TGTGCCAGCAGTTTGACGGAACCGGGACAAGGACTAGCGGAGGCCTACGAGCAGTACTTC
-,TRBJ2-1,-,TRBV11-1,CASSQTTGWFGNAYNEQFF,TGTGCCAGCAGCCAAACGACAGGTTGGTTCGGTAACGCCTACAATGAGCAGTTCTTC